This T cell receptor (beta chain) came from a study of blood T cell repertoires in COVID-19. On the study more broadly: COVID-19 samples from acute and convalescent phases originated in the United States, Italy and Spain.

Source study methods: Estimation of nucleated cell counts was performed using reference gene primer amplification. Sequencing used immunoSEQ multiplex PCR; TCRdb keeps in-frame clones, though not all of them. V, J and clone size were drawn from that table, and D and trimming were deduced from the DNA. The sample records some 58,000 clones, roughly four fifths being singletons. The CDR3 has 17 residues. Unmatched junction bases numbered 12, after V lost 3 bases and J lost 5 bases. Looked up from germline, CDR1 is MNHNS and CDR2 is SASEGT. This clonotype originated in a man aged 60-69 years with COVID-19, enrolled during active disease. The chain couples TRBV6-1 to TRBJ2-1; 8 nucleotides align to TRBD2. Sequences were obtained from peripheral blood. The CDR3 protein is CASSEAKLAERHNEQFF. As DNA, the CDR3 is TGTGCCAGCAGTGAGGCGAAACTAGCGGAGAGACACAATGAGCAGTTCTTC.